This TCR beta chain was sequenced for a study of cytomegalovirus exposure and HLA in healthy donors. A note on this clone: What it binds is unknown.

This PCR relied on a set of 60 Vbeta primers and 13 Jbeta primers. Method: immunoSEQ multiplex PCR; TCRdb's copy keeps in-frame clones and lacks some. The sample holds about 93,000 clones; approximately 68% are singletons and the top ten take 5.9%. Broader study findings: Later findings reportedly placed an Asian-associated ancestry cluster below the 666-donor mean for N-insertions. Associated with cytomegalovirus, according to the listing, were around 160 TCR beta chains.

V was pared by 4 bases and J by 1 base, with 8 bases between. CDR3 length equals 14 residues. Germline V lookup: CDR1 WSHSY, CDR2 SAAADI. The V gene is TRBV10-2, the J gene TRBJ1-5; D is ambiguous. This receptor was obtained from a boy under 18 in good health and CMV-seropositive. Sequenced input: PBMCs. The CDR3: CASSASESNQPQHF. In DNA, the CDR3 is TGCGCCAGCAGTGCCTCTGAGAGCAATCAGCCCCAGCATTTT.